This T cell receptor (beta chain) derives from a study of read filtering for tumor transcriptome and immune sequencing. For the study at large: The cohort had some 17 men and 14 to 15 women aged roughly 47 to 85, mean about 66 years. Per sample, TCR-region reads ranged about 3.5 to 11 million by IR-seq, 85 to 1273 by RNA-seq.

This clonotype has a handful of counts. One base away lies a much larger clone, so this may be a sequencing read error. Since no conserved phenylalanine or tryptophan closes the CDR3, a read error is the likely cause. Germline V lookup: CDR1 SGHNT, CDR2 YENEEA. The CDR3 consists of 11 residues. V dropped 7 bases and J dropped 8 bases, with 9 bases sitting between them. Molecular barcoded adaptors covering alpha/delta and beta/gamma chains were used on around 370 ng RNA. Via MiXCR, TCRdb re-called the reads, giving one row per CDR3 protein. The sample has approximately 90,000 distinct CDR3 sequences, 9% to 15% seen once; the top ten hold about 15%.

Sequencing was done on a sample of a population of CD138-negative cells sorted from bone marrow. The chain is built from TRBV11-3 and TRBJ2-1; D is ambiguous. This TCR was sampled from a donor at least 40 years old with multiple myeloma. The CDR3 sequence is CASTGGHEQFL. The CDR3, as DNA: TGTGCCAGCACTGGCGGCCATGAGCAGTTCCTC.